This TCR beta chain was documented in a study of cytomegalovirus exposure and HLA in healthy donors. Study-level points and caveats: Most CMV-associated TCR beta chains were later found to appear HLA-restricted.

The CDR3 consists of 14 residues. The V segment lost 7 bases and the J segment 7 bases; nucleotides outside the gene matches: 12. The germline V gene has CDR1 GTSNPN and CDR2 SVGIG (reference sequence). This clone has just a few counts. Its antigen is unidentified. Amplification used 60 Vbeta primers and 13 Jbeta primers. Using immunoSEQ multiplex PCR, the repertoire was profiled, and TCRdb retains in-frame clones only, with some absent. Of 77,000 or so clones detected, over 70% appear once; the ten largest clones hold around 7%. The chain has TRBV30 and TRBJ1-2; 10 bases map to TRBD1. The sample was PBMCs. The clonotype was recovered from a woman between 40 and 50 years old in good health and CMV-seronegative. The CDR3 region is CASGDRGPAGGYTF. The CDR3 bases are TGTGCCTCGGGGGACAGGGGCCCGGCCGGTGGCTACACCTTC.